The source of this TCR beta chain is a study of blood T cells in healthy people across ages. The study's findings and limits: Total diversity from one million sequenced T cells was likely underestimated. With age, beta diversity per million T cells declined roughly linearly, significantly by approximately 40.

Drawn from each donor were ten milliliters of peripheral blood. The sample holds many counts of this clonotype. What it recognizes is unknown. Primed by a sample-barcoded 5' primer and a J-beta primer mix, a second PCR proceeded for roughly 7 to 11 cycles. MiXCR, applied by TCRdb to the 5' RACE reads, yields one record per CDR3 protein. The sample has 790,000 or so distinct CDR3 sequences; about 46% are singletons. The CDR3 sequence is 18 residues long. Germline values: CDR1 MNHEY, CDR2 SVGEGT. Losses at the gene ends were 4 bases for V and 2 bases for J; bases not matched to a gene: 10. This sequence joins TRBV6-2 or TRBV6-3 and TRBJ2-7, with 14 bases that match TRBD2. This sequence was found in an elderly man in good health. Sequenced sample: blood. The CDR3 sequence is CASSSGLAGGRGTYEQYF. The CDR3, as DNA: TGTGCCAGCAGTTCTGGACTAGCGGGAGGCCGAGGGACCTACGAGCAGTACTTC.